These T cell receptor beta chains were read from a single sample in a study of neoadjuvant nivolumab and ipilimumab in lung cancer. Measured with immunoSEQ multiplex PCR; TCRdb has only the in-frame clones, and not every one. The sample lists under 9,000 clones, 84% occurring once. This sample comprised tumor tissue, obtained after neoadjuvant nivolumab, alone or with ipilimumab, at or shortly before surgery. These receptors originate from an adult with non-small cell lung cancer. Each CDR3 is given with its conserved first and last residue. The D gene is left open where the match is weak. A row's size may be missing; if present it is once, few, many or a size class.

TRBD1 | TRBJ1-4 | NA | TRBV6-5 | CASSPHRQGGEKLFF | TGTGCCAGCAGTCCCCACCGACAGGGGGGAGAAAAACTGTTTTTT
NA | TRBJ1-1 | NA | TRBV11-2 | CATMARGSGTEAFF | TGTGCCACCATGGCGAGGGGGTCGGGTACTGAAGCTTTCTTT
NA | TRBJ1-1 | NA | TRBV19 | CASSIYGKLTEAFF | TGTGCCAGTAGTATTTACGGGAAACTCACTGAAGCTTTCTTT
NA | TRBJ2-5 | NA | TRBV4-1 | CASSPLTPVLRQLETQYF | TGCGCCAGCAGCCCACTGACCCCTGTACTGCGTCAGCTTGAGACCCAGTACTTC
TRBD1 | TRBJ2-1 | NA | TRBV5-1 | CASSWTPTGAFNEQFF | TGCGCCAGCAGCTGGACTCCGACAGGGGCCTTCAATGAGCAGTTCTTC
TRBD1 | TRBJ1-1 | NA | TRBV6-6 | CASSPGQENPEAFF | TGTGCCAGCAGTCCGGGACAGGAGAACCCTGAAGCTTTCTTT
NA | TRBJ2-7 | NA | TRBV18 | CASSVTDSYEQYF | TGTGCCAGCTCTGTTACGGATTCCTACGAGCAGTACTTC
NA | TRBJ2-5 | NA | TRBV18 | CASSPVGQKETQYF | TGTGCCAGCTCACCTGTCGGGCAGAAAGAGACCCAGTACTTC
TRBD1 | TRBJ1-2 | NA | TRBV18 | CASSPGTGVDYGYTF | TGTGCCAGCTCACCGGGAACAGGGGTGGACTATGGCTACACCTTC
NA | TRBJ1-4 | NA | TRBV10-3 | CAISESGATNEKLFF | TGTGCCATCAGTGAGTCGGGGGCAACTAATGAAAAACTGTTTTTT
TRBD1 | TRBJ2-7 | NA | TRBV18 | CASSPPGQVSEQYF | TGTGCCAGCTCACCTCCGGGACAGGTGTCCGAGCAGTACTTC
NA | TRBJ1-6 | NA | TRBV6-1 | CASSERAGSYSPLHF | TGTGCCAGCAGTGAAAGGGCAGGATCTTATTCACCCCTCCACTTT
NA | TRBJ1-5 | NA | TRBV5-8 | CASSLGSQPQHF | TGTGCCAGCAGCTTGGGGTCTCAGCCCCAGCATTTT
NA | TRBJ2-5 | few | TRBV6-5 | CASSYSAGETQYF | TGTGCCAGCAGTTACTCTGCGGGAGAGACCCAGTACTTC
NA | TRBJ1-2 | few | TRBV5-6 | CASSLGAGNYGYTF | TGTGCCAGCAGCTTGGGGGCAGGGAACTATGGCTACACCTTC